This T cell receptor (beta chain) originates from a study of breast tumors, draining lymph nodes, adjacent tissues. Study results and limitations: Luminal-like breast cancer showed significantly higher tumor–nontumor repertoire similarity than basal-like. Data only fit, rather than demonstrated, lymph node origin of most tumor T cells. Tumors had less TCR diversity than lymph nodes, more than nontumor tissue. Most tumor T cells seemingly derive from lymph node, then expand in tumor.

Concerning this clonotype itself: As yet, its antigen is unknown.

TCRdb reprocessed the multiplex PCR reads via MiXCR and lists one record per CDR3 protein. The sample holds 30,000 to 40,000 distinct CDR3 sequences, 35% to 40% seen once. Trimming took off 2 bases at V and 3 bases at J, with 11 bases between the two ends. Germline CDR1 GTSNPN, CDR2 SVGIG (reference sequence). The CDR3 sequence is 13 residues long. This clonotype was sampled from a female donor with breast cancer. Some clones in this sample may be carry-over from other donors' samples. The chain recombines TRBV30 with TRBJ2-7; no clear D gene. Sequences were obtained from breast tumor tissue. The CDR3 is CAWSPARSYEQYF. The CDR3 nucleotides are TGTGCCTGGAGTCCGGCTAGGAGCTACGAGCAGTACTTC.